This entry lists 3 T cell receptor beta chains sequenced from one sample in a study of cytomegalovirus exposure and HLA in healthy donors. With 60 Vbeta and 13 Jbeta primers, the PCR was carried out. Measured with immunoSEQ multiplex PCR; TCRdb has only the in-frame clones, and not every one. The data hold 75,000 to 100,000 clones, with roughly 80% observed a single time. The sequencing input was PBMCs. Receptors were obtained from a man aged 35 to 55 in good health and CMV-seronegative.

In this sample, this clone turned up once. The chain is built from TRBV30 and TRBJ1-2, with D perhaps matching TRBD1 (5 bases). Germline V gene lookup returns CDR1 GTSNPN and CDR2 SVGIG (reference sequence). V was clipped by 8 bases and J by 8 bases, with 15 bases between them. The CDR3 contains 11 residues. DNA of the CDR3: TGTGCCCAAAGACCGAAGGGGGGCTACACCTTC. Protein: CAQRPKGGYTF. Based on the CDR3 plus reference TRBV30 and TRBJ1-2, the full variable domain is SQTIHQWPATLVQPVGSPLSLECTVEGTSNPNLYWYRQAAGRGLQLLFYSVGIGQISSEVPQNLSASRPQDRQFILSSKKLLLSDSGFYLCAQRPKGGYTFGSGTRLTVV.

V usage is TRBV5-1 and J usage is TRBJ1-2, with D possibly matching TRBD1 (5 bases). V was pared by 0 bases and J by 6 bases, with 12 bases between. Germline V gene sequence: CDR1 SGHRS, CDR2 YFSETQ. The CDR3 has 14 amino acids. CDR3 sequence reads: CASSLALGGNGYTF. CDR3 sequence (DNA): TGCGCCAGCAGCTTGGCCTTGGGGGGAAATGGCTACACCTTC.

The genes are TRBV11-3 and TRBJ2-7; 9 nucleotides agree with TRBD1. This CDR3 has 13 amino acids. Germline V gene sequence: CDR1 SGHNT, CDR2 YENEEA. The trim removed 5 bases at V and 3 bases at J, leaving 2 bases unmatched. CDR3 sequence (DNA): TGTGCCAGCAGCGTGACAGGGGGCTACGAGCAGTACTTC. Translated, it gives CASSVTGGYEQYF.